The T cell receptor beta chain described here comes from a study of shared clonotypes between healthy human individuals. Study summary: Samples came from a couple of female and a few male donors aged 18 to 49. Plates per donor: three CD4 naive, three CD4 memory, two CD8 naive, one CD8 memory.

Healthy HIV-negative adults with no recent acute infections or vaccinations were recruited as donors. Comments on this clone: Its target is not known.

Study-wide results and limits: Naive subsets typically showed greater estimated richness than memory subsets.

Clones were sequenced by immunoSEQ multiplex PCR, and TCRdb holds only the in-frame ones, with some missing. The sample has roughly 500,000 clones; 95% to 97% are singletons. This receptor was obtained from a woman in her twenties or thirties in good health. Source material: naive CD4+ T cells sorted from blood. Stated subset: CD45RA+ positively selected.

In nucleotides, the CDR3 is TGTGCCAGCGAGCGGGAGAGCTACGAGCAGTACTTC. It translates to CASERESYEQYF. The rearrangement uses TRBV28 and TRBJ2-5; TRBD2 agrees at 8 bases. The J call may be in error: the DNA end matches TRBJ2-7 better. The CDR3 sequence is 12 residues long. Germline assignment: CDR1 MDHEN and CDR2 SYDVKM.